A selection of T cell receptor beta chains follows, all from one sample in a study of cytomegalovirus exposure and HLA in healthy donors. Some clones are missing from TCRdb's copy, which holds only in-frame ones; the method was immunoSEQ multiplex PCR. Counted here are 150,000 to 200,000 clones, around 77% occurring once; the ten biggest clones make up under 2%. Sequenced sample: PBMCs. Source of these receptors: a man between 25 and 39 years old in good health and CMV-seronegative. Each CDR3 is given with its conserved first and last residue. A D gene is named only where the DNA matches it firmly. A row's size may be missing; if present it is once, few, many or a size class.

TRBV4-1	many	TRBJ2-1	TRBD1	TGCGCCAGCAGCCAACCTAGACAGGGATACAATGAGCAGTTCTTC	CASSQPRQGYNEQFF
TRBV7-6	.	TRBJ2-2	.	TGTGCCAGCAGCGCCTGGGTAGAGGACACCGGGGAGCTGTTTTTT	CASSAWVEDTGELFF
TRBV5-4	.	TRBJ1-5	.	TGTGCCAGCAGCCTAGGCGGTGGAGATCAGCCCCAGCATTTT	CASSLGGGDQPQHF
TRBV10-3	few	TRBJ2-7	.	TGTGCCATCAGGACAGACAGCTACGAGCAGTACTTC	CAIRTDSYEQYF
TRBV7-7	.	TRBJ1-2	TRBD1	TGTGCTAGCAGTCCACCCGACAGGGGCCACTATGGCTACACCTTC	CASSPPDRGHYGYTF
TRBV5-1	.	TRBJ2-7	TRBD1	TGCGCCAGCAGCTTGAACCGGGACAGCTACGAGCAGTACTTC	CASSLNRDSYEQYF
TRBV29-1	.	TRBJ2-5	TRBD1	TGCAGCGTTGAACCCCGGGACAGGGAGGAGACCCAGTACTTC	CSVEPRDREETQYF
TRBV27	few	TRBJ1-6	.	TGTGCCAGCAGTTTAAGGGGAAGCGCGGCCCTCCACTTT	CASSLRGSAALHF
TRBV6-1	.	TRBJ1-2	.	TGTGCCAGCACAGAGACAGGCTACTATGGCTACACCTTC	CASTETGYYGYTF
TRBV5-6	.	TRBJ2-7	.	TGTGCCAGCAGCGGCTGGGAGTCGAGCTCCTACGAGCAGTACTTC	CASSGWESSSYEQYF